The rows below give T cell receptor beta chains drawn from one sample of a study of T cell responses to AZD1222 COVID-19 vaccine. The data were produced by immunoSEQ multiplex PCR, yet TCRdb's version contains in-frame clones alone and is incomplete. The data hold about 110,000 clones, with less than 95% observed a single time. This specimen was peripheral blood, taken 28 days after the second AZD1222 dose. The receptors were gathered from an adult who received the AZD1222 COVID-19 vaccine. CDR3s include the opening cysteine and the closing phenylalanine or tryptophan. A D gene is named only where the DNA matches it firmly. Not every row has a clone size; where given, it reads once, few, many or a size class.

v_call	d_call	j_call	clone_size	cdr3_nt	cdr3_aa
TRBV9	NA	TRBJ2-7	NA	TGTGCCAGCAGCGTTTCGGTAGGTCCCTACGAGCAGTACTTC	CASSVSVGPYEQYF
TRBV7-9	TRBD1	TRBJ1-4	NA	TGTGCCAGCAGTCCGACCGGGACAGGGGGCGAAAAACTGTTTTTT	CASSPTGTGGEKLFF
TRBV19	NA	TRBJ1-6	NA	TGTGCCAGTAGTATATCGTTCCAGTATAATTCACCCCTCCACTTT	CASSISFQYNSPLHF
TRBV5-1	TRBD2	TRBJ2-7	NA	TGCGCCAGCAGCTTCCGGGGGGGCGAGCAGTACTTC	CASSFRGGEQYF
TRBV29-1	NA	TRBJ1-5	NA	TGCAGCGTTGGAGATAGCAATCAGCCCCAGCATTTT	CSVGDSNQPQHF
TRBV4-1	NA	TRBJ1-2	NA	TGCGCCAGCAGCCAAGTCCGAGGGGTACGGGGCTACACCTTC	CASSQVRGVRGYTF
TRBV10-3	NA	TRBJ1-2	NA	TGTGCCATCAGTGAGTCGGGGCTGGTGGGCTATGGCTACACCTTC	CAISESGLVGYGYTF
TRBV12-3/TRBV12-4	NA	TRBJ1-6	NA	TGTGCCAGCAGCTCCTATAATTCACCCCTCCACTTT	CASSSYNSPLHF
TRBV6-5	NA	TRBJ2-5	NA	TGTGCCAGCAGCCGACTTGAGACCCAGTACTTC	CASSRLETQYF
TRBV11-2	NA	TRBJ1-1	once	TGTGCCAGCAGCTTAGATAGTGAAGCTTTCTTT	CASSLDSEAFF
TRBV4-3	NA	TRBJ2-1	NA	TGCGCCAGCAGCCAAGATCGTTGGGTTGAGCAGTTCTTC	CASSQDRWVEQFF
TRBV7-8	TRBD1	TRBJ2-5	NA	TGTGCCAGCAGCCAGGGGGAGTGGGAGACCCAGTACTTC	CASSQGEWETQYF
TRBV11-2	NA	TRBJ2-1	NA	TGTGCCAGCAGCTCTCAGCCACAGGCGACACGGGAGCAGTTCTTC	CASSSQPQATREQFF
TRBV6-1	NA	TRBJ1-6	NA	TGTGCCAGCAGTGAACTGGCAGGGAGGAATAATTCACCCCTCCACTTT	CASSELAGRNNSPLHF
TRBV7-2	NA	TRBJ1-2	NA	TGTGCCAGCAGCTTAAAGAGCTATGGCTACACCTTC	CASSLKSYGYTF
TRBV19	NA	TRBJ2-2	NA	TGTGCCAGTAGGTCTTCGGGGGCAAACACCGGGGAGCTGTTTTTT	CASRSSGANTGELFF
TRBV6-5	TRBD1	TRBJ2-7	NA	TGTGCCAGCAGTTACACCGGGACAGGGGTCAACTACGAGCAGTACTTC	CASSYTGTGVNYEQYF
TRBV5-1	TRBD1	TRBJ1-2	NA	TGCGCCAGGCCCTTGATGGCATTGTGGGGACAGGGAAGCGACTATGGCTACACCTTC	CARPLMALWGQGSDYGYTF
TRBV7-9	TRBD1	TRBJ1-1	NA	TGTGCCAGCAGCTCCCTGACAGGGGGCCCGAACACTGAAGCTTTCTTT	CASSSLTGGPNTEAFF
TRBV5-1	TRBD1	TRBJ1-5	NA	TGCGCCAGCAGCTGGACAGGGGCGGGTCAGCCCCAGCATTTT	CASSWTGAGQPQHF
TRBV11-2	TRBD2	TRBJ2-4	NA	TGTGCCAGCAGCTCACCGCCGGGACTAGAGGGGGGCATTCAGTACTTC	CASSSPPGLEGGIQYF
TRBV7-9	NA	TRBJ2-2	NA	TGTGCCAGCAGCTTAGCGCCTAGGGACATTGCGTACCCCACCGGGGAGCTGTTTTTT	CASSLAPRDIAYPTGELFF
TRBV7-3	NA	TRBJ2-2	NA	TGTGCCAGCAGCTCACCGGCAGGGTCGACCACCGGGGAGCTGTTTTTT	CASSSPAGSTTGELFF
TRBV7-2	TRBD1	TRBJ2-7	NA	TGTGCCAGCAGCTTCAAGGGGAAGGGGGCCCCCCAATACGAGCAGTACTTC	CASSFKGKGAPQYEQYF
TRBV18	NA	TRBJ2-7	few	TGTGCCAGCTCACGGGGAGCAAACAACTACGAGCAGTACTTC	CASSRGANNYEQYF
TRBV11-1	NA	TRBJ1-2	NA	TGTGCCAGCAGCTTAGAGTCGGCAAGAGGCTACACCTTC	CASSLESARGYTF
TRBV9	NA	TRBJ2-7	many	TGTGCCAGCAGCGTAGGGGCCGGTGTAGGGTCGGGAGAGCAGTACTTC	CASSVGAGVGSGEQYF
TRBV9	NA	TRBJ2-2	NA	TGTGCCAGCAGCGGACCATACGGTCCCGGGGAGCTGTTTTTT	CASSGPYGPGELFF
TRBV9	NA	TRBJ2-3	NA	TGTGCCAGCAGCGTAGACACAGATACGCAGTATTTT	CASSVDTDTQYF
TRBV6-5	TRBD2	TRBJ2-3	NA	TGTGCCAGCAGTTACTCCTTAGCGGGGGGGTGGGATACGCAGTATTTT	CASSYSLAGGWDTQYF
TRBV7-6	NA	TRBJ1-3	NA	TGTGCCAGCAGCCCCACCGGGGGGTTTGGAAACACCATATATTTT	CASSPTGGFGNTIYF
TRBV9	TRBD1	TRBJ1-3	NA	TGTGCCAGCAGCGTAGAGGACAGGGTGACATACTCTGGAAACACCATATATTTT	CASSVEDRVTYSGNTIYF
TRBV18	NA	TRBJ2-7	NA	TGTGCCAGCTCACCCCTCGGGCCTCCTACATATTCCTACGAGCAGTACTTC	CASSPLGPPTYSYEQYF
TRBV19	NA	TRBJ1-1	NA	TGTGCCAGTAGTATCGTCCGGGACACTGTGAACACTGAAGCTTTCTTT	CASSIVRDTVNTEAFF
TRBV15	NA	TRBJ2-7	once	TGTGCCACCAGCAGAGGGGGCGGCTCCTACGAGCAGTACTTC	CATSRGGGSYEQYF
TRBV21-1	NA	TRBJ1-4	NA	TGTGCCAGCAAAGGGTCGGAGGAAAAACTGTTTTTT	CASKGSEEKLFF
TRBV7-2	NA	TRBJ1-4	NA	TGTGCCAGCAGCCGGGCAGGGCCGGGTGAAAAACTGTTTTTT	CASSRAGPGEKLFF
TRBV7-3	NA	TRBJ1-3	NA	TGTGCCAGCAGCACCGGGGAGTCCTCTGGAAACACCATATATTTT	CASSTGESSGNTIYF
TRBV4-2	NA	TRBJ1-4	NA	TGTGCCAGCAGCCAAGATATTTCAGGGAAACGTGAAAAACTGTTTTTT	CASSQDISGKREKLFF
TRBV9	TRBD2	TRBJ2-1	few	TGTGCCAGCAGCGACCCGACTAGCGGGGGTTTTGGAGGTTCCTACAATGAGCAGTTCTTC	CASSDPTSGGFGGSYNEQFF
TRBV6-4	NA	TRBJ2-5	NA	TGTGCCAGCAGAGCCGGGACAATCGCGGAGACCCAGTACTTC	CASRAGTIAETQYF
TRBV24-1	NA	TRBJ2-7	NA	TGTGCCACCAGTGACACCCAGGGTCCCGCCTACGAGCAGTACTTC	CATSDTQGPAYEQYF
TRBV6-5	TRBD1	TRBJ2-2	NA	TGTGCCAGCACAAGGACAGGGATCACCGGGGAGCTGTTTTTT	CASTRTGITGELFF
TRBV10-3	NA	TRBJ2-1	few	TGTGCCATCAGTGAAATAGGGGGGGGGAATGAGCAGTTCTTC	CAISEIGGGNEQFF
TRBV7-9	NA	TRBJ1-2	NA	TGTGCCAGCAGCTTAGAGTTCACGGGAGATGGCTACACCTTC	CASSLEFTGDGYTF
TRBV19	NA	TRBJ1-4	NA	TGTGCCAGTACCGAGGACTGGAATGAAAAACTGTTTTTT	CASTEDWNEKLFF
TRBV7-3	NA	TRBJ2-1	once	TGTGCCAGCAGCTCTGGGGGCGTGGAAGAGCAGTTCTTC	CASSSGGVEEQFF
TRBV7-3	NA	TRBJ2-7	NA	TGTGCCAGCAGGCCCTCAGCGAGCTCCTACGAGCAGTACTTC	CASRPSASSYEQYF
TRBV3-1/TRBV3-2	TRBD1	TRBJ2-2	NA	TGTGCCAGCAGCCACAGGGGGACGCTCACCGGGGAGCTGTTTTTT	CASSHRGTLTGELFF
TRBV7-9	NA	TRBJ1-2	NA	TGTGCCAGCAGCTCGGACAGCACCCGCTATGGCTACACCTTC	CASSSDSTRYGYTF
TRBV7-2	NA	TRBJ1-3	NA	TGTGCCAGCAGCCTAAACATAGCCTCTGGAAACACCATATATTTT	CASSLNIASGNTIYF